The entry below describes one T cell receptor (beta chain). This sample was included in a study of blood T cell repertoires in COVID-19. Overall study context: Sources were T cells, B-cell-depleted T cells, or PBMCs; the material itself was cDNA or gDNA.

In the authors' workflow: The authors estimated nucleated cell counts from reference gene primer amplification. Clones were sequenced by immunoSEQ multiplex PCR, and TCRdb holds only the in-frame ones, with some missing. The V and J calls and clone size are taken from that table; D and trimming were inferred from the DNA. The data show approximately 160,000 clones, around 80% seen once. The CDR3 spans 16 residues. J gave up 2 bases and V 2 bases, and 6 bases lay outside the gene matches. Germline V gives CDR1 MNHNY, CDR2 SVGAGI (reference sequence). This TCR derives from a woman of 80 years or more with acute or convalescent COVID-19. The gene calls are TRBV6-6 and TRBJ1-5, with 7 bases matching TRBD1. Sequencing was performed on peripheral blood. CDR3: CASSYPTGAGNQPQHF. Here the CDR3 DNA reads TGTGCCAGCAGTTACCCAACAGGGGCCGGCAATCAGCCCCAGCATTTT.